The rows below give T cell receptor beta chains drawn from one sample of a study of blood T cells in healthy people across ages. Using its own MiXCR run on the 5' RACE reads, TCRdb lists one record per CDR3 protein. The table lists approximately 800,000 distinct CDR3 sequences, about 59% of them singletons, with 25% to 35% in the top ten. The source material was blood. These receptors were taken from a man in his thirties or forties in good health. The conserved cysteine and the conserved F or W are not part of the CDR3 here. The order of the fields is V gene, CDR3 protein.

TRBV6-5 ASSYSHSTEAF
TRBV5-5 ASSLESYWGNQPQH
TRBV11-1 ASSLALGLLETQY
TRBV6-6 ASSYPQGVYTEAF
TRBV20-1 SASWGARSKETQY
TRBV20-1 SARPTSSSYNEQF
TRBV6-5 ASSYTWGQHSTNEKLF
TRBV4-2 ASSQDYGHPHEQY
TRBV18 ASSSRTAVTEKLF
TRBV2 ASSEGPNSPLH
TRBV7-8 ASSLGLLGGPNNEQF
TRBV12-3/TRBV12-4 ASSSRDTQY
TRBV7-9 ASSLRTAHNSPLH
TRBV4-3 ASSPRDSFQPQH
TRBV28 ASSLRENIQY
TRBV3-1 ASSQGGAGRNTEAF
TRBV6-5 ASSYAAGWNYEQY
TRBV7-9 ASSLLGHATAEQY
TRBV7-2 ASTIKGRASTDTQY
TRBV7-3 ASSLTGVSGANVLT
TRBV4-1 ASSQSRRTGGSPMQY
TRBV7-2 ASSLGTGSQETQF
TRBV10-3 ATGEEKLF